A selection of T cell receptor beta chains follows, all from one sample in a study of blood T cell repertoires in COVID-19. Data came from immunoSEQ multiplex PCR; TCRdb stores just in-frame clones and leaves some out. The data show approximately 150,000 clones, with over 70% seen just once and 1.5% to 2.5% held by the top ten. The sequenced sample was peripheral blood. Receptors were obtained from a woman aged 55-69 years with acute or convalescent COVID-19. Each CDR3 is given with its conserved first and last residue. Each record gives: CDR3 DNA, CDR3 protein, D gene, clone size, J gene, V gene. A D gene is named only where the DNA matches it firmly. Clone size appears in some rows only: once, few, many, or a class for an expanded clone.

CDR3nt: TGTGCCAGCAGCCGGACATTGAACACTGAAGCTTTCTTT; CDR3aa: CASSRTLNTEAFF; d_gene: NA; abundance: NA; j_gene: TRBJ1-1; v_gene: TRBV7-6
CDR3nt: TGTGCCAGCAGCCCGGGACTGAATAATTCACCCCTCCACTTT; CDR3aa: CASSPGLNNSPLHF; d_gene: NA; abundance: NA; j_gene: TRBJ1-6; v_gene: TRBV3-1/TRBV3-2
CDR3nt: TGTGCCAGCAGTACCTCAAAACAGGGGTGGCAGTTCTTC; CDR3aa: CASSTSKQGWQFF; d_gene: TRBD1; abundance: NA; j_gene: TRBJ2-1; v_gene: TRBV28
CDR3nt: TGTGCCAGCAGTTTATATGGGGGCTTTGGCACAGATACGCAGTATTTT; CDR3aa: CASSLYGGFGTDTQYF; d_gene: NA; abundance: once; j_gene: TRBJ2-3; v_gene: TRBV27
CDR3nt: TGTGCCAGCAGTCTCAAGGAAATCCAGGGGGCTAATTCACCCCTCCACTTT; CDR3aa: CASSLKEIQGANSPLHF; d_gene: TRBD1; abundance: medium-sized; j_gene: TRBJ1-6; v_gene: TRBV7-9
CDR3nt: TGTGCCAGCACCGGGTTGCGCTCTGGAAACACCATATATTTT; CDR3aa: CASTGLRSGNTIYF; d_gene: NA; abundance: few; j_gene: TRBJ1-3; v_gene: TRBV18
CDR3nt: TGTGCCAGCAGCCCCGGGACTAGCGGGTACAATGAGCAGTTCTTC; CDR3aa: CASSPGTSGYNEQFF; d_gene: TRBD2; abundance: NA; j_gene: TRBJ2-1; v_gene: TRBV27
CDR3nt: TGTGCCAGCAGTTCTCAGTTTCCGTCCGGGGAGCTGTTTTTT; CDR3aa: CASSSQFPSGELFF; d_gene: NA; abundance: NA; j_gene: TRBJ2-2; v_gene: TRBV6-5
CDR3nt: TGTGCCAGCAGCTTAGCGGGACATCCCGGCCCCTATGGCTACACCTTC; CDR3aa: CASSLAGHPGPYGYTF; d_gene: NA; abundance: NA; j_gene: TRBJ1-2; v_gene: TRBV7-7
CDR3nt: TGCGCCAGCAGCATCGGACAGGTCATTTCCTCCACTGAAGCTTTCTTT; CDR3aa: CASSIGQVISSTEAFF; d_gene: TRBD1; abundance: few; j_gene: TRBJ1-1; v_gene: TRBV5-1
CDR3nt: TGTGCCAGCAGCTTTCGAGGGAACACTGAAGCTTTCTTT; CDR3aa: CASSFRGNTEAFF; d_gene: NA; abundance: NA; j_gene: TRBJ1-1; v_gene: TRBV11-3
CDR3nt: TGCGCCAGCTCTAGCGCGGGGGCTCGGTATGGCTACACCTTC; CDR3aa: CASSSAGARYGYTF; d_gene: NA; abundance: NA; j_gene: TRBJ1-2; v_gene: TRBV5-1
CDR3nt: TGTGCCAGCAGCGTGGTGCTGGGGGCCGCGAACACTGAAGCTTTCTTT; CDR3aa: CASSVVLGAANTEAFF; d_gene: NA; abundance: few; j_gene: TRBJ1-1; v_gene: TRBV9
CDR3nt: TGTGCCAGCAGAAAATATCGACGTGACAGGGAGTGGGTCAATCAGCCCCAGCATTTT; CDR3aa: CASRKYRRDREWVNQPQHF; d_gene: TRBD1; abundance: NA; j_gene: TRBJ1-5; v_gene: TRBV27
CDR3nt: TGTGCCAGCAGCCGGACTAGCGGTTACAATGAGCAGTTCTTC; CDR3aa: CASSRTSGYNEQFF; d_gene: TRBD2; abundance: NA; j_gene: TRBJ2-1; v_gene: TRBV3-1/TRBV3-2
CDR3nt: TGTGCCAGCAGCGTAGCAGGGGGCGAGGTTGGGGAGACCCAGTACTTC; CDR3aa: CASSVAGGEVGETQYF; d_gene: TRBD1; abundance: NA; j_gene: TRBJ2-5; v_gene: TRBV9
CDR3nt: TGTGCCAGCAGCTCTAGCCGTCGGGAGCAGTTCTTC; CDR3aa: CASSSSRREQFF; d_gene: NA; abundance: NA; j_gene: TRBJ2-1; v_gene: TRBV5-6
CDR3nt: TGTGCCAGCAGCTTCAACATCTACGAGCAGTACTTC; CDR3aa: CASSFNIYEQYF; d_gene: NA; abundance: NA; j_gene: TRBJ2-7; v_gene: TRBV7-2
CDR3nt: TGTGCCAGCAGTGAGCGGGAGCAGTACTTC; CDR3aa: CASSEREQYF; d_gene: NA; abundance: NA; j_gene: TRBJ2-7; v_gene: TRBV6-1
CDR3nt: TGTGCCAGCAGCGGGGAGACAGGTGCGAACACTGAAGCTTTCTTT; CDR3aa: CASSGETGANTEAFF; d_gene: NA; abundance: NA; j_gene: TRBJ1-1; v_gene: TRBV7-9
CDR3nt: TGTGCCAGCAGCCAAGGACTTGGTAGCGATGAGCAGTTCTTC; CDR3aa: CASSQGLGSDEQFF; d_gene: NA; abundance: NA; j_gene: TRBJ2-1; v_gene: TRBV16
CDR3nt: TGCGCCAGCAGTACTAGCTACGGGGAGCTGTTTTTT; CDR3aa: CASSTSYGELFF; d_gene: NA; abundance: NA; j_gene: TRBJ2-2; v_gene: TRBV5-1
CDR3nt: TGTGCCAGCAGTCCTCTGACAGGGATCCAGCCCCAGCATTTT; CDR3aa: CASSPLTGIQPQHF; d_gene: TRBD1; abundance: NA; j_gene: TRBJ1-5; v_gene: TRBV27
CDR3nt: TGTGCCAGCAGTTGGGAAGTAGGAGGATCGTCCTACGAGCAGTACTTC; CDR3aa: CASSWEVGGSSYEQYF; d_gene: NA; abundance: NA; j_gene: TRBJ2-7; v_gene: TRBV28
CDR3nt: TGTGCCACCAGCCCCCGGACAGGCAAGGTGGGGAAGTCGGGAGCTTTCTTT; CDR3aa: CATSPRTGKVGKSGAFF; d_gene: TRBD1; abundance: once; j_gene: TRBJ1-1; v_gene: TRBV15
CDR3nt: TGTGCCAGCAGTTCGCCCCGTGGGAGGGCCTCACCCCTCCACTTT; CDR3aa: CASSSPRGRASPLHF; d_gene: NA; abundance: NA; j_gene: TRBJ1-6; v_gene: TRBV28
CDR3nt: TGTGCCATAAAGATCCCCGGGACAGGGAACGGCTACACCTTC; CDR3aa: CAIKIPGTGNGYTF; d_gene: TRBD1; abundance: NA; j_gene: TRBJ1-2; v_gene: TRBV10-3
CDR3nt: TGTGCCAGCAGCCCCCGACTAGTCCCCTACGAGCAGTACTTC; CDR3aa: CASSPRLVPYEQYF; d_gene: NA; abundance: NA; j_gene: TRBJ2-7; v_gene: TRBV13
CDR3nt: TGCGCCAGCAGTGTGGACAGATACGAGCAGTACTTC; CDR3aa: CASSVDRYEQYF; d_gene: NA; abundance: NA; j_gene: TRBJ2-7; v_gene: TRBV10-2
CDR3nt: TGTGCCAGCAGTTTTAGCGGGAGTAAAAATGAGCAGTTCTTC; CDR3aa: CASSFSGSKNEQFF; d_gene: TRBD2; abundance: few; j_gene: TRBJ2-1; v_gene: TRBV27
CDR3nt: TGTGCCAGCAGCTTGGGCGGGCACACTGAAGCTTTCTTT; CDR3aa: CASSLGGHTEAFF; d_gene: NA; abundance: NA; j_gene: TRBJ1-1; v_gene: TRBV5-6
CDR3nt: TGTGCCAGTATCCCCAGGGGGAACACTGAAGCTTTCTTT; CDR3aa: CASIPRGNTEAFF; d_gene: NA; abundance: many; j_gene: TRBJ1-1; v_gene: TRBV19
CDR3nt: TGTGCCAGCAGGAAGAGACCGGGACTAGCGGGAGAAGACGCCTACGAGCAGTACTTC; CDR3aa: CASRKRPGLAGEDAYEQYF; d_gene: TRBD2; abundance: NA; j_gene: TRBJ2-7; v_gene: TRBV6-4
CDR3nt: TGTGCCAGCAGTGAGATTGGCGGGGGGAACATTCAGTACTTC; CDR3aa: CASSEIGGGNIQYF; d_gene: TRBD2; abundance: few; j_gene: TRBJ2-4; v_gene: TRBV2
CDR3nt: TGTGCCAGCAGCTTTTATATCTCTGGAAACACCATATATTTT; CDR3aa: CASSFYISGNTIYF; d_gene: NA; abundance: NA; j_gene: TRBJ1-3; v_gene: TRBV5-6
CDR3nt: TGTGCCAGCAGCCCGACCGGACAGGGTTATAATTCACCCCTCCACTTT; CDR3aa: CASSPTGQGYNSPLHF; d_gene: TRBD1; abundance: few; j_gene: TRBJ1-6; v_gene: TRBV7-2
CDR3nt: TGTGCCAGCAGTTTCTATGCCCCAGGGGGCAATCAGCCCCAGCATTTT; CDR3aa: CASSFYAPGGNQPQHF; d_gene: NA; abundance: NA; j_gene: TRBJ1-5; v_gene: TRBV28
CDR3nt: TGCGCCAGCAGCCAAGAGGGACAGGTCGGGCGGGTAATCTATGGCTACACCTTC; CDR3aa: CASSQEGQVGRVIYGYTF; d_gene: TRBD1; abundance: many; j_gene: TRBJ1-2; v_gene: TRBV4-1
CDR3nt: TGTGCCAGCAGTTATTCGGGAGGGCAAAACGAGCAGTACTTC; CDR3aa: CASSYSGGQNEQYF; d_gene: TRBD2; abundance: NA; j_gene: TRBJ2-7; v_gene: TRBV6-6
CDR3nt: TGTGCCAGCAGCCCTTGGGGGGGCGGGATGCTTGAGCAGTTCTTC; CDR3aa: CASSPWGGGMLEQFF; d_gene: NA; abundance: NA; j_gene: TRBJ2-1; v_gene: TRBV7-9
CDR3nt: TGTGCCAGCAGCTTGGATACATCCTACGAGCAGTACTTC; CDR3aa: CASSLDTSYEQYF; d_gene: NA; abundance: NA; j_gene: TRBJ2-7; v_gene: TRBV5-6
CDR3nt: TGTGCCAGCAGCTTATCGAGCAGGGGCTATGGCTACACCTTC; CDR3aa: CASSLSSRGYGYTF; d_gene: NA; abundance: NA; j_gene: TRBJ1-2; v_gene: TRBV7-9
CDR3nt: TGTGCCAGCAGTTCCGGGACTAGCAGGTCCTACAATGAGCAGTTCTTC; CDR3aa: CASSSGTSRSYNEQFF; d_gene: TRBD2; abundance: NA; j_gene: TRBJ2-1; v_gene: TRBV27
CDR3nt: TGTGCCAGTAGAAGGGGAGGGAACACCGGGGAGCTGTTTTTT; CDR3aa: CASRRGGNTGELFF; d_gene: NA; abundance: few; j_gene: TRBJ2-2; v_gene: TRBV19
CDR3nt: TGTGCCAGCAGCTTAGTCTGGGCCCGGGTGGGGAGCTCCTACAATGAGCAGTTCTTC; CDR3aa: CASSLVWARVGSSYNEQFF; d_gene: NA; abundance: NA; j_gene: TRBJ2-1; v_gene: TRBV7-9
CDR3nt: TGTGCCAGCGCCCGGGTAGCTGATGAGCAGTTCTTC; CDR3aa: CASARVADEQFF; d_gene: NA; abundance: NA; j_gene: TRBJ2-1; v_gene: TRBV6-5
CDR3nt: TGTGCCAGCTCCTTCGGCAGAGGTAGCAATCAGCCCCAGCATTTT; CDR3aa: CASSFGRGSNQPQHF; d_gene: NA; abundance: NA; j_gene: TRBJ1-5; v_gene: TRBV6-5
CDR3nt: TGTGCCAGCAGCAGGACCCAAACAGGGGTGGGGGAGCTGTTTTTT; CDR3aa: CASSRTQTGVGELFF; d_gene: TRBD1; abundance: NA; j_gene: TRBJ2-2; v_gene: TRBV7-2
CDR3nt: TGTGCCAGCAGCCACGGGGGGAGCCAAGAGACCCAGTACTTC; CDR3aa: CASSHGGSQETQYF; d_gene: TRBD2; abundance: NA; j_gene: TRBJ2-5; v_gene: TRBV6-6
CDR3nt: TGTGCCACCAGCAGAGTTGGGCTAGCGCCCTACGAGCAGTACTTC; CDR3aa: CATSRVGLAPYEQYF; d_gene: NA; abundance: NA; j_gene: TRBJ2-7; v_gene: TRBV15
CDR3nt: TGTGCCAGCAGGCGCCCGGGGGCCAACGTCCTGACTTTC; CDR3aa: CASRRPGANVLTF; d_gene: NA; abundance: NA; j_gene: TRBJ2-6; v_gene: TRBV12-3/TRBV12-4
CDR3nt: TGTGCCAGCTCACCAAGGGTCGAGGGCACTGAAGCTTTCTTT; CDR3aa: CASSPRVEGTEAFF; d_gene: NA; abundance: NA; j_gene: TRBJ1-1; v_gene: TRBV18
CDR3nt: TGCGCCAGCAGCCCCGGGACTAGCGGGAGTAAGGAGCAGTTCTTC; CDR3aa: CASSPGTSGSKEQFF; d_gene: TRBD2; abundance: NA; j_gene: TRBJ2-1; v_gene: TRBV5-1
CDR3nt: TGTGCCAGCAGTTACCGGACTAGAGGGACCCAGTACTTC; CDR3aa: CASSYRTRGTQYF; d_gene: TRBD2; abundance: NA; j_gene: TRBJ2-5; v_gene: TRBV6-2/TRBV6-3
CDR3nt: TGTGCCAGCAGGGAACGACTTCTCTCAGGGTGGGCGAACACTGAAGCTTTCTTT; CDR3aa: CASRERLLSGWANTEAFF; d_gene: NA; abundance: few; j_gene: TRBJ1-1; v_gene: TRBV6-1
CDR3nt: TGTGCCATCAATTCAGGCTACGAGCAGTACTTC; CDR3aa: CAINSGYEQYF; d_gene: NA; abundance: NA; j_gene: TRBJ2-7; v_gene: TRBV10-3
CDR3nt: TGTGCCAGCAAGACAGGGGTCAGCTATAATTCACCCCTCCACTTT; CDR3aa: CASKTGVSYNSPLHF; d_gene: TRBD1; abundance: NA; j_gene: TRBJ1-6; v_gene: TRBV6-5
CDR3nt: TGTGCCAGCAGTCCGCCCAGGGGGTTGGGGGAGACCCAGTACTTC; CDR3aa: CASSPPRGLGETQYF; d_gene: TRBD1; abundance: NA; j_gene: TRBJ2-5; v_gene: TRBV28